The rows below give T cell receptor beta chains drawn from one sample of a study of blood T cell repertoires in COVID-19. This table comes from immunoSEQ multiplex PCR, and its TCRdb copy is limited to in-frame clones, with some not included. The sample includes around 100,000 clones, about 85% of them seen just once. Input material: peripheral blood. These TCRs come from a man aged 35 to 55 with acute or convalescent COVID-19. Both conserved end residues are part of each CDR3. D genes are given only for firm matches. Clone size is not always given. Where it is, it says once, few, many or a class for expanded clones.

CDR3nt: TGTGCCAGCAGCCAAGGATGGGACAGGAAGATCTTC
CDR3aa: CASSQGWDRKIF
d_gene: TRBD1
j_gene: TRBJ2-1
v_gene: TRBV3-1/TRBV3-2
abundance: .

CDR3nt: TGTGCCAGTGGGCAGCTGAATTCACCCCTCCACTTT
CDR3aa: CASGQLNSPLHF
d_gene: .
j_gene: TRBJ1-6
v_gene: TRBV19
abundance: .

CDR3nt: TGTGCCAGCAGGACTTATAATTCACCCCTCCACTTT
CDR3aa: CASRTYNSPLHF
d_gene: .
j_gene: TRBJ1-6
v_gene: TRBV27
abundance: few

CDR3nt: TGTGCCAGCAGTCGCGCGGGGAGCGGGGGGGCCGAGACCCAGTACTTC
CDR3aa: CASSRAGSGGAETQYF
d_gene: TRBD2
j_gene: TRBJ2-5
v_gene: TRBV9
abundance: .

CDR3nt: TGTGCCAGCAGCTTGGGTCCAACAGGGGTCTATGGCTACACCTTC
CDR3aa: CASSLGPTGVYGYTF
d_gene: TRBD1
j_gene: TRBJ1-2
v_gene: TRBV5-6
abundance: once

CDR3nt: TGTGCCAGCAGCCCCGAGGCGGGGTTATCCTACAATGAGCAGTTCTTC
CDR3aa: CASSPEAGLSYNEQFF
d_gene: .
j_gene: TRBJ2-1
v_gene: TRBV7-9
abundance: .

CDR3nt: TGCGCCAGCAGCCAGGGGGGGGCTCAGCCCCAGCATTTT
CDR3aa: CASSQGGAQPQHF
d_gene: .
j_gene: TRBJ1-5
v_gene: TRBV4-1
abundance: .

CDR3nt: TGCGCCAGCAGCCAAGGCAGGGCTGGAAACACCATATATTTT
CDR3aa: CASSQGRAGNTIYF
d_gene: .
j_gene: TRBJ1-3
v_gene: TRBV4-3
abundance: .

CDR3nt: TGTGCCAGTCGCCTGGCAGGGATGGGAGAGACCCAGTACTTC
CDR3aa: CASRLAGMGETQYF
d_gene: .
j_gene: TRBJ2-5
v_gene: TRBV5-4
abundance: .

CDR3nt: TGTGCCAGCAGTGCTCACTTTGGACTGGGCGAGCAGTACTTC
CDR3aa: CASSAHFGLGEQYF
d_gene: .
j_gene: TRBJ2-7
v_gene: TRBV2
abundance: few

CDR3nt: TGTGCCAGCCAAGAGACAGGCTCTAACTATGGCTACACCTTC
CDR3aa: CASQETGSNYGYTF
d_gene: .
j_gene: TRBJ1-2
v_gene: TRBV2
abundance: .

CDR3nt: TGTGCCAGCAGCGCAACTAGCGGGGCGAACACCGGGGAGCTGTTTTTT
CDR3aa: CASSATSGANTGELFF
d_gene: TRBD2
j_gene: TRBJ2-2
v_gene: TRBV9
abundance: .

CDR3nt: TGCGCCAGCAGCCTCAAGGTGGCGGGGGGTTTTGAGACCCAGTACTTC
CDR3aa: CASSLKVAGGFETQYF
d_gene: TRBD2
j_gene: TRBJ2-5
v_gene: TRBV4-3
abundance: .

CDR3nt: TGTGCCAGCTCACCGGGACAGGCCCAAGATGAGCAGTTCTTC
CDR3aa: CASSPGQAQDEQFF
d_gene: TRBD1
j_gene: TRBJ2-1
v_gene: TRBV18
abundance: .